The T cell receptor beta chain described here comes from a study of CD8 T cells in ankylosing spondylitis. The study's findings and limits: Prior literature has documented some motif variants in synovial fluid and blood from reactive arthritis. Disease-linked clones reportedly concentrated significantly in matched ankylosing spondylitis synovial fluid. Blood of patients with ankylosing spondylitis appeared to be characterized by a TCR beta motif of eight or nine highly homologous variants. Relatively scarce in peripheral blood, disease-linked clones were CD8+.

Quantitative 5'-RACE with molecular barcodes produced the TCR beta libraries. MiXCR, applied by TCRdb to the 5' RACE reads, yields one record per CDR3 protein. The profile covers fewer than 450,000 distinct CDR3 sequences, with roughly 18% appearing a single time and 1% taken by the ten largest. The sample holds many counts of this clonotype. Its antigen is currently unknown. The CDR3 spans 13 residues. The V and J ends lost 4 bases and 2 bases respectively, with 8 bases between them. J is TRBJ1-1 and V is TRBV12-3 or TRBV12-4; no clear D gene. This receptor was taken from a male donor with ankylosing spondylitis. The sample was blood, either unsorted or a sorted T cell fraction (not recorded which). In DNA, the CDR3 is TGTGCCAGCAGTTCCTTCCGCAACACTGAAGCTTTCTTT. This codes for CASSSFRNTEAFF.